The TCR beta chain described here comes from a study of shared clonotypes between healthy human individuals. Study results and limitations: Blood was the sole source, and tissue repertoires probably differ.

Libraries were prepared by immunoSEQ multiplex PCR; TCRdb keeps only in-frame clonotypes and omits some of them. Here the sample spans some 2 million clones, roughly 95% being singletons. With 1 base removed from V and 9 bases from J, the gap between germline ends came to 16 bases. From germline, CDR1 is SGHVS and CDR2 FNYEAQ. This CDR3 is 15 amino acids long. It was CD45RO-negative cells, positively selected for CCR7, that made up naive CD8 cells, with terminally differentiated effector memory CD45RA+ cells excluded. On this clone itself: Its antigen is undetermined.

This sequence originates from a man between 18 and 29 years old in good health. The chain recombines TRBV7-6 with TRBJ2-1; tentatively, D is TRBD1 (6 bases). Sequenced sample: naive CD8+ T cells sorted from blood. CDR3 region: CASSLGKQGIGEQFF. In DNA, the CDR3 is TGTGCCAGCAGCTTAGGGAAACAGGGAATCGGTGAGCAGTTCTTC. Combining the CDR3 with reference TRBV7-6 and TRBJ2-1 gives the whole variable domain GAGVSQSPRYKVTKRGQDVALRCDPISGHVSLYWYRQALGQGPEFLTYFNYEAQQDKSGLPNDRFSAERPEGSISTLTIQRTEQRDSAMYRCASSLGKQGIGEQFFGPGTRLTVL.